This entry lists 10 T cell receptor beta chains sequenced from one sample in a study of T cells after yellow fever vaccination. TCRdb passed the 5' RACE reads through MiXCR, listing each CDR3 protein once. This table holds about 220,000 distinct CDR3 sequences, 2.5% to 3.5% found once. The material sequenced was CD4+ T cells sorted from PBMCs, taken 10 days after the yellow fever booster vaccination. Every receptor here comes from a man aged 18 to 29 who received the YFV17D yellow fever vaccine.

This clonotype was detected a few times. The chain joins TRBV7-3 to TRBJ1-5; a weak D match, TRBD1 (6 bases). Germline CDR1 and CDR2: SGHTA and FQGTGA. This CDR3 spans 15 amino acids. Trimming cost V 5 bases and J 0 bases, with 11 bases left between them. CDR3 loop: CASSPTGISNQPQHF. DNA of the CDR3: TGTGCCAGCAGCCCCACAGGGATTAGCAATCAGCCCCAGCATTTT.

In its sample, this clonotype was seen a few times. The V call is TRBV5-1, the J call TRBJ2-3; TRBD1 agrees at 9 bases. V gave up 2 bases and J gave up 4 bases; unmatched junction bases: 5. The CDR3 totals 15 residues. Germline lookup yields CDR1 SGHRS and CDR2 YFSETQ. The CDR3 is CASSFDRGFADTQYF. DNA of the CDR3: TGCGCCAGCAGCTTTGACAGGGGGTTCGCAGATACGCAGTATTTT.

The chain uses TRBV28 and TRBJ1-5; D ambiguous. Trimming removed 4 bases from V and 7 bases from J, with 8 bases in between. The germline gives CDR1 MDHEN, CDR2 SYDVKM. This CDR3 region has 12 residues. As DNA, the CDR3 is TGTGCCAGCAGTTCTGGACCACAGCCCCAGCATTTT. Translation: CASSSGPQPQHF.

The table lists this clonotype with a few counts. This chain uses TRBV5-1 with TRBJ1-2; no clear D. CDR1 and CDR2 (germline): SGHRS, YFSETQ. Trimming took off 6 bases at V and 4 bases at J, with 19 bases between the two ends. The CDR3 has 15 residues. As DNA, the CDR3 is TGCGCCAGCAAGGCGGGCAGCCAGCCCTCCTATGGCTACACCTTC. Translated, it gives CASKAGSQPSYGYTF.

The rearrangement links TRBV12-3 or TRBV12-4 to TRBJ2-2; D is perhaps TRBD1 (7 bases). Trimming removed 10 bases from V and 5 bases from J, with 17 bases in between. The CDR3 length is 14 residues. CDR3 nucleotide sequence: TGTGCCACCCAAAGACAGGGAGGTACCGGGGAGCTGTTTTTT. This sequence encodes CATQRQGGTGELFF.

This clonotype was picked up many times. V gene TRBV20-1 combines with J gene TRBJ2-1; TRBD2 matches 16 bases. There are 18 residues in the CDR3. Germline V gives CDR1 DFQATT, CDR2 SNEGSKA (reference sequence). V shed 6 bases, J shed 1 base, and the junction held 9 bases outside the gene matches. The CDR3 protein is CSATGTSGGAGSYNEQFF. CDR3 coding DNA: TGCAGTGCAACCGGGACTAGCGGGGGGGCAGGGTCCTACAATGAGCAGTTCTTC.

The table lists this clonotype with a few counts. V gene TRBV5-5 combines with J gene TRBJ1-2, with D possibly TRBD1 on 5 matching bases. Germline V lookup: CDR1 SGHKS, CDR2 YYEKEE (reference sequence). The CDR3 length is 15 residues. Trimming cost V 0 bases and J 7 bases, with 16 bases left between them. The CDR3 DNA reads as TGTGCCAGCAGCTTGGTTCCATTGGGGCAGGTTGGCTACACCTTC. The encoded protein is CASSLVPLGQVGYTF. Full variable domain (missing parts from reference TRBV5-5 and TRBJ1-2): DAGVTQSPTHLIKTRGQQVTLRCSPISGHKSVSWYQQVLGQGPQFIFQYYEKEERGRGNFPDRFSARQFPNYSSELNVNALLLGDSALYLCASSLVPLGQVGYTFGSGTRLTVV.

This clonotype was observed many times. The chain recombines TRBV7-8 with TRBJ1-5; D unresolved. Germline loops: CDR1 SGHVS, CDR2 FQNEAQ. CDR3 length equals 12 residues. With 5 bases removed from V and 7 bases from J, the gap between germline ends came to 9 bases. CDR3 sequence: CASSPQPQPQHF. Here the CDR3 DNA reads TGTGCCAGCAGCCCCCAGCCCCAGCCCCAGCATTTT.

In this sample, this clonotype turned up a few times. CDR3 sequence reads: CASNRLNTEAFF. As DNA, the CDR3 is TGTGCCAGCAATCGGCTGAACACTGAAGCTTTCTTT. This rearrangement joins TRBV7-6 to TRBJ1-1; D ambiguous. Germline values: CDR1 SGHVS, CDR2 FNYEAQ. V shed 7 bases and J shed 0 bases, with 6 bases lying between them. This CDR3 comprises 12 residues. The whole variable domain, remainder taken from reference TRBV7-6 and TRBJ1-1, is GAGVSQSPRYKVTKRGQDVALRCDPISGHVSLYWYRQALGQGPEFLTYFNYEAQQDKSGLPNDRFSAERPEGSISTLTIQRTEQRDSAMYRCASNRLNTEAFFGQGTRLTVV.

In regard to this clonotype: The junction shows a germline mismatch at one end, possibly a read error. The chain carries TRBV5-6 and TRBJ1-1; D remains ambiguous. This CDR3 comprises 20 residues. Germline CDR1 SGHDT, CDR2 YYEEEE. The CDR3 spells CASSLPRRELFRRLNSEAFF. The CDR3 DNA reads TGTGCCAGCAGCTTGCCGAGAAGGGAGCTTTTCCGCCGATTGAACTCTGAAGCTTTCTTT. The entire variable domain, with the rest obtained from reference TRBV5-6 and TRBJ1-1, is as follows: DAGVTQSPTHLIKTRGQQVTLRCSPKSGHDTVSWYQQALGQGPQFIFQYYEEEERQRGNFPDRFSGHQFPNYSSELNVNALLLGDSALYLCASSLPRRELFRRLNSEAFFGQGTRLTVV.